A selection of T cell receptor beta chains follows, all from one sample in a study of cytomegalovirus exposure and HLA in healthy donors. Sequencing was performed with immunoSEQ multiplex PCR; in TCRdb, only in-frame clones are kept and a portion is missing. In the table there are about 160,000 clones, about 85% of which are singletons. The sequenced sample consisted of PBMCs. All receptors come from a human donor in good health. Both conserved end residues are part of each CDR3. D genes are given only for firm matches. Where a row states a size, it is once, few, many or the class of an expanded clone; other rows omit it.

J | D | size | V | CDR3 | DNA
TRBJ2-7 | TRBD2 | few | TRBV2 | CASSAPGLVLSYEQYF | TGTGCCAGCAGTGCACCGGGACTAGTTCTTTCGTACGAGCAGTACTTC
TRBJ2-7 | TRBD1 | NA | TRBV11-2 | CASSQRTGGSYEQYF | TGTGCCAGCAGCCAGCGCACAGGGGGCTCTTACGAGCAGTACTTC
TRBJ2-2 | NA | NA | TRBV6-5 | CASSLPGFTGELFF | TGTGCCAGCAGTCTTCCGGGATTCACCGGGGAGCTGTTTTTT
TRBJ2-1 | NA | NA | TRBV7-9 | CASSFYEGSADEQFF | TGTGCCAGCAGCTTTTATGAGGGTTCCGCAGATGAGCAGTTCTTC
TRBJ2-1 | NA | NA | TRBV27 | CASRPVENNEQFF | TGTGCCAGCCGCCCCGTAGAAAACAATGAGCAGTTCTTC
TRBJ1-4 | NA | NA | TRBV14 | CASSPAIAGINEKLFF | TGTGCCAGCAGCCCCGCCATTGCGGGGATTAATGAAAAACTGTTTTTT
TRBJ1-3 | NA | NA | TRBV10-3 | CAIGGQSSSGNTIYF | TGTGCCATCGGAGGACAGTCAAGCTCTGGAAACACCATATATTTT
TRBJ2-7 | NA | NA | TRBV7-9 | CSSSLGERGGSYEQYF | TGTTCCAGCAGCTTAGGGGAAAGAGGGGGCTCCTACGAGCAGTACTTC
TRBJ1-5 | NA | NA | TRBV7-9 | CASSLGGSSNQPQHF | TGTGCCAGCAGCTTAGGGGGCAGTAGCAATCAGCCCCAGCATTTT
TRBJ1-3 | NA | NA | TRBV9 | CASSASGENTIYF | TGTGCCAGCAGCGCCAGCGGGGAAAACACCATATATTTT
TRBJ1-6 | NA | NA | TRBV11-2 | CASRRLQGSGSPLHF | TGTGCCAGCAGACGTCTACAGGGATCGGGTTCACCCCTCCACTTT
TRBJ1-1 | TRBD1 | NA | TRBV29-1 | CSGLDRLATKAFF | TGCAGCGGCCTGGACAGGCTGGCCACTAAAGCTTTCTTT
TRBJ1-2 | NA | once | TRBV6-5 | CASSYSGTLGYTF | TGTGCCAGCAGTTACTCGGGGACACTCGGCTACACCTTC
TRBJ2-1 | TRBD1 | NA | TRBV2 | CASSVWDRGRNEQFF | TGTGCCAGCAGTGTCTGGGACAGGGGCAGGAATGAGCAGTTCTTC
TRBJ2-1 | TRBD2 | NA | TRBV19 | CASTSGGAQWWNEQFF | TGTGCCAGTACTAGCGGGGGGGCCCAGTGGTGGAATGAGCAGTTCTTC
TRBJ1-2 | NA | few | TRBV19 | CASSTGPGGVYGYTF | TGTGCCAGTAGCACCGGTCCTGGAGGGGTCTATGGCTACACCTTC
TRBJ1-2 | NA | NA | TRBV7-9 | CASSPRDEVPGYTF | TGTGCCAGCAGCCCCCGGGATGAAGTCCCTGGCTACACCTTC
TRBJ1-1 | NA | NA | TRBV6-1 | CASIWSGGKDEAFF | TGTGCCAGCATATGGTCGGGGGGCAAGGATGAAGCTTTCTTT
TRBJ2-5 | TRBD1 | NA | TRBV14 | CASSQALGQQETQYF | TGTGCCAGCAGCCAAGCCCTGGGACAGCAAGAGACCCAGTACTTC
TRBJ1-1 | NA | NA | TRBV11-3 | CASSLNPGTAEAFF | TGTGCCAGCAGCTTAAACCCGGGAACGGCTGAAGCTTTCTTT
TRBJ2-7 | TRBD2 | few | TRBV7-2 | CASSLDQREGGEQYF | TGTGCCAGCAGCTTAGACCAGCGGGAGGGTGGCGAGCAGTACTTC
TRBJ1-1 | NA | NA | TRBV19 | CASSTTGSPEAFF | TGTGCCAGTAGTACCACAGGGTCCCCTGAAGCTTTCTTT
TRBJ2-1 | TRBD2 | NA | TRBV10-3 | CAIRSGLAGGNEQFF | TGTGCCATCAGGTCGGGACTAGCGGGAGGCAATGAGCAGTTCTTC
TRBJ1-1 | TRBD1 | few | TRBV28 | CASTVTGGAHTEAFF | TGTGCCAGCACCGTGACAGGGGGCGCGCACACTGAAGCTTTCTTT
TRBJ2-7 | NA | few | TRBV6-1 | CASNQGFYEQYF | TGTGCCAGCAATCAGGGGTTTTACGAGCAGTACTTC
TRBJ2-7 | NA | few | TRBV5-6 | CASTSGEEQYF | TGTGCCAGCACCTCCGGGGAGGAGCAGTACTTC
TRBJ2-2 | NA | NA | TRBV19 | CASSMAANTGELFF | TGTGCCAGTAGTATGGCAGCGAACACCGGGGAGCTGTTTTTT
TRBJ2-1 | TRBD2 | NA | TRBV4-3 | CASSFGLAGYNEQFF | TGCGCCAGCAGCTTCGGACTAGCGGGCTACAATGAGCAGTTCTTC
TRBJ1-2 | NA | NA | TRBV10-2 | CASSESTDFYGYTF | TGCGCCAGCAGTGAGTCGACGGACTTCTATGGCTACACCTTC
TRBJ1-2 | NA | NA | TRBV29-1 | CSIIGQGRMGGYTF | TGCAGCATTATCGGCCAGGGGCGGATGGGTGGCTACACCTTC
TRBJ2-1 | TRBD2 | NA | TRBV19 | CASSILLAENYNEQFF | TGTGCCAGTAGTATTTTACTAGCGGAGAACTACAATGAGCAGTTCTTC
TRBJ2-7 | TRBD1 | NA | TRBV28 | CASSSHRGRINEQYF | TGTGCCAGCAGTTCCCACAGGGGGCGCATCAACGAGCAGTACTTC
TRBJ2-2 | TRBD2 | NA | TRBV4-2 | CASSQDGGTRSTGELFF | TGTGCCAGCAGCCAAGATGGAGGGACTAGATCAACCGGGGAGCTGTTTTTT
TRBJ1-1 | NA | NA | TRBV5-1 | CASSSRTGSMNTEAFF | TGCGCCAGCAGCTCTCGTACAGGGTCCATGAACACTGAAGCTTTCTTT
TRBJ2-7 | NA | NA | TRBV28 | CASSYYRVGGEQYF | TGTGCCAGCAGTTACTACAGGGTTGGTGGCGAGCAGTACTTC
TRBJ2-1 | NA | NA | TRBV7-9 | CASSRPGQNYNEQFF | TGTGCCAGCAGCAGACCGGGACAAAACTACAATGAGCAGTTCTTC
TRBJ2-2 | NA | NA | TRBV10-3 | CAISEDKSTGELFF | TGTGCCATCAGTGAGGACAAGTCAACCGGGGAGCTGTTTTTT
TRBJ2-7 | NA | NA | TRBV5-1 | CASSPVPGSGYEQYF | TGCGCCAGCAGCCCAGTACCTGGTTCGGGGTACGAGCAGTACTTC
TRBJ2-1 | TRBD2 | NA | TRBV18 | CASSRLAGGIDNEQFF | TGTGCCAGCTCACGACTAGCGGGGGGGATTGACAATGAGCAGTTCTTC
TRBJ2-3 | NA | NA | TRBV4-1 | CASSRPSEDTQYF | TGCGCCAGCAGCCGACCGTCGGAGGATACGCAGTATTTT
TRBJ1-4 | NA | NA | TRBV5-1 | CASSRLGGTNEKLFF | TGCGCCAGCAGCCGCCTAGGGGGAACTAATGAAAAACTGTTTTTT
TRBJ2-3 | NA | NA | TRBV6-5 | CASSRRDTDTQYF | TGTGCCAGCAGTCGCCGAGACACAGATACGCAGTATTTT
TRBJ2-2 | TRBD2 | NA | TRBV2 | CASSEALLAGDPGELFF | TGTGCCAGCAGTGAAGCGCTTCTAGCGGGAGACCCCGGGGAGCTGTTTTTT
TRBJ2-2 | NA | NA | TRBV29-1 | CLATSNTGELFF | TGCCTAGCGACCTCGAACACCGGGGAGCTGTTTTTT
TRBJ2-7 | NA | few | TRBV7-9 | CASSPDSHYEQYF | TGTGCCAGCAGCCCGGACAGCCACTACGAGCAGTACTTC